This T cell receptor (beta chain) was documented in a study of OX40 agonist ivuxolimab in advanced cancers. Across the whole study: Ivuxolimab is an agonistic anti-OX40 (CD134) antibody, and patients were treated with it. Findings and caveats of the study: The CD4+ and CD8+ T cells in the blood had expanded clonally by week 6 at 0.1 to 3.0 mg/kg. Clonal expansion was among the lowest in partial responders at 0.1-3.0 mg/kg, especially CD8+. The work left the antigen specificity of expanded peripheral T cells undetermined.

Germline V lookup: CDR1 SEHNR, CDR2 FQNEAQ (reference sequence). This CDR3 has 12 amino acids. V lost 3 bases and J 3 bases, leaving 5 bases between the germline ends. Measured with immunoSEQ multiplex PCR; TCRdb has only the in-frame clones, and not every one. The sample includes tens of thousands of clones, approximately 90% of them seen just once. As regards this clone: The target antigen is unknown.

This TCR came from an adult with an advanced solid tumor such as melanoma, head and neck, liver or kidney cancer. The chain combines TRBV7-9 with TRBJ2-5; no firm D call. The specimen comprised CD4+ or CD8+ T cells sorted from blood, sampled in a trial of the OX40 agonist ivuxolimab. The CDR3: CASSLWKETQYF. The DNA for the CDR3 is TGTGCCAGCAGCTTGTGGAAAGAGACCCAGTACTTC.